The source of this T cell receptor beta chain is a study of shared clonotypes between healthy human individuals. CD8 cells classed as naive were CD45RO-negative and positively selected for CCR7, excluding terminally differentiated effector memory CD45RA+ cells. The protocol was immunoSEQ multiplex PCR, while the TCRdb copy is restricted to in-frame clones and leaves out a portion. The table shows 2 million to 2.5 million clones, with over 85% occurring only once. The CDR3 has 14 residues. Per germline, CDR1 MNHNS and CDR2 SASEGT. V was cut by 5 bases and J by 4 bases, with 13 bases left in between. This sequence joins TRBV6-1 and TRBJ2-3; D is ambiguous. The material sequenced was naive CD8+ T cells sorted from blood. The sequence was obtained from a man aged 18-30 years in good health. CDR3: CASSPPLAADTQYF. The CDR3 DNA sequence: TGTGCCAGCAGTCCACCATTAGCTGCAGATACGCAGTATTTT.